Sequencing of this TCR beta chain was carried out in a study of PD-1 blockade in mismatch repair-deficient tumors. The wider study: Patients had about eleven mismatch repair-deficient cancer types and were previously treated and progressing.

Every patient had mismatch repair deficiency by PCR or immunohistochemistry. Germline loops: CDR1 MNHNY, CDR2 SVGAGI (reference sequence). The CDR3 has 15 residues. Deletions cut 2 bases from V and 0 bases from J, with 11 bases between. Clones were sequenced by immunoSEQ multiplex PCR, and TCRdb holds only the in-frame ones, with some missing. The sample contains fewer than 25,000 clones, about 80% of which appear only once. The TCR comes from an adult with mismatch repair-deficient cancer. The sequenced sample was PBMCs, obtained 52 weeks after starting pembrolizumab. The rearrangement uses TRBV6-6 and TRBJ2-7, with D possibly being TRBD1 (6 bases). DNA of the CDR3: TGTGCCAGCAGTTACGACGGGACACGCTCCTACGAGCAGTACTTC. It translates to CASSYDGTRSYEQYF.